This T cell receptor (beta chain) appears in the sequencing data of a study of T-cell reconstitution after alpha-beta-depleted transplantation in children. This clonotype has only a few counts. Its antigen is not known. Germline V lookup: CDR1 KGHDR, CDR2 SFDVKD. The CDR3 is 17 residues long. Between the trimmed V and J ends, which lost 6 bases and 3 bases, there was a span of 22 bases. General study results and limits: From newly produced T cells came most of the T-cell counts and diversity one year after transplant. At around two months after transplant, the alpha-beta T cells were reportedly derived from several hundred expanded clones that came from non-depleted graft cells.

Unique molecular identifiers featured in how the TCRbeta library was prepared. TCRdb reanalysed the PCR reads using MiXCR and keeps one entry per CDR3 protein. The sample contains fewer than 1 million distinct CDR3 sequences, 16% of which appear only once. Source: PBMCs, mostly from graft donor cells, taken 360 days after TCRalphabeta/CD19-depleted stem cell transplant. J is TRBJ2-5 and V is TRBV24-1; D may be TRBD2 (6 bases). The sequence derives from a male patient aged 10 to 17 who had a stem cell transplant for acute lymphoblastic leukemia, so the T cells may come from the graft donor. Written as DNA, the CDR3 is TGTGCCACCAGTCCCGGTGGTGAGGGTCGGGGGAAAGAGACCCAGTACTTC. Residues: CATSPGGEGRGKETQYF.